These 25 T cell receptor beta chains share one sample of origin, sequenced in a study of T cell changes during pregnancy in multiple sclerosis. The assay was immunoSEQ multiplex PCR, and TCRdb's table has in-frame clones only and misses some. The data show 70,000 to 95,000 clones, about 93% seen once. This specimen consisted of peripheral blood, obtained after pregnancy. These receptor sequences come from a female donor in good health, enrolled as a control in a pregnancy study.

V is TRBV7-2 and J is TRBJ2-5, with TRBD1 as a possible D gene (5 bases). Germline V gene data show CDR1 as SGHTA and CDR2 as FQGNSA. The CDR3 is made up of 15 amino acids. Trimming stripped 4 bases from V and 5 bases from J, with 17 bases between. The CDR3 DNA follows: TGTGCCAGCAGCTCGACAGCGTTCAAGCAGGAGACCCAGTACTTC. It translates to CASSSTAFKQETQYF.

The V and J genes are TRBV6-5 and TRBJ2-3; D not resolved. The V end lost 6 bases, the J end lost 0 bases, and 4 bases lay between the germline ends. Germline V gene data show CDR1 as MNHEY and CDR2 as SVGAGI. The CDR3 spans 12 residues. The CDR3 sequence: CASSSSTDTQYF. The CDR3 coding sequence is TGTGCCAGCAGCTCTAGCACAGATACGCAGTATTTT.

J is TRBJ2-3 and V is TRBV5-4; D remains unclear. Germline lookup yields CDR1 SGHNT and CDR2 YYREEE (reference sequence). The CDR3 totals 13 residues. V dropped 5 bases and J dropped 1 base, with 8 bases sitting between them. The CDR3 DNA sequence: TGTGCCAGCAGTCGAGGCCGCACAGATACGCAGTATTTT. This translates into CASSRGRTDTQYF.

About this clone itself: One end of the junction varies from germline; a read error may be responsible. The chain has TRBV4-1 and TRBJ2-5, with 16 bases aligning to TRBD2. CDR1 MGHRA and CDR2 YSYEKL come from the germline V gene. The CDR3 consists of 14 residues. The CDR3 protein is CASSQDPGTSGRDF. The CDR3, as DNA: TGCGCCAGCAGCCAAGATCCCGGGACTAGCGGGAGGGACTTC.

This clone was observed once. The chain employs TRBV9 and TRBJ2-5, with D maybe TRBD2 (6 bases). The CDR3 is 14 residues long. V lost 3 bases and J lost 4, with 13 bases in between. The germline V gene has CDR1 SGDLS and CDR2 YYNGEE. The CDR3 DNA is TGTGCCAGCAGCGCAGAGGGACTCCGAGAGACCCAGTACTTC. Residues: CASSAEGLRETQYF.

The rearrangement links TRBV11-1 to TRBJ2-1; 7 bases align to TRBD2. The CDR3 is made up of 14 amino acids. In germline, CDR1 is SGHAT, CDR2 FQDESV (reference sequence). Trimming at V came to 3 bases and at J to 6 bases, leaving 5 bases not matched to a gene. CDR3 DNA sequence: TGTGCCAGCAGCTTTCGCAGGGAGGGCAATGAGCAGTTCTTC. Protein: CASSFRREGNEQFF. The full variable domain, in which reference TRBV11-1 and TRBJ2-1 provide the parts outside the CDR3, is EAEVAQSPRYKITEKSQAVAFWCDPISGHATLYWYRQILGQGPELLVQFQDESVVDDSQLPKDRFSAERLKGVDSTLKIQPAELGDSAMYLCASSFRREGNEQFFGPGTRLTVL.

In DNA form, the CDR3 reads TGTGCCAGCAGCCTCGATTATGGGACAGGAGAAGAGGAGGCTTTCTTT. It yields the protein CASSLDYGTGEEEAFF. This chain connects TRBV28 to TRBJ1-1, with 8 bases fitting TRBD1. Germline-derived CDR1 and CDR2 are MDHEN and SYDVKM. J was trimmed by 11 bases and V by 6 bases; bases with no gene match: 20. The CDR3 consists of 16 residues.

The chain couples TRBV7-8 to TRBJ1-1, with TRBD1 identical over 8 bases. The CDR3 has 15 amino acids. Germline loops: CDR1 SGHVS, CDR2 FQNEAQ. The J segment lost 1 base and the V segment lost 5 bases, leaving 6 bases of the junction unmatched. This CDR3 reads CASSTQGTGNTEAFF. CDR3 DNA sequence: TGTGCCAGCAGCACCCAGGGGACAGGGAACACTGAAGCTTTCTTT.

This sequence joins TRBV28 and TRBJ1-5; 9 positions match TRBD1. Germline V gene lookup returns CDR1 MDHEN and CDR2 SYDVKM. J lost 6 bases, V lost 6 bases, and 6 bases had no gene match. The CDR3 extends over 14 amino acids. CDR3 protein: CASSPTGGAQPQHF. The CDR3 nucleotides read TGTGCCAGCAGCCCAACAGGGGGCGCTCAGCCCCAGCATTTT.

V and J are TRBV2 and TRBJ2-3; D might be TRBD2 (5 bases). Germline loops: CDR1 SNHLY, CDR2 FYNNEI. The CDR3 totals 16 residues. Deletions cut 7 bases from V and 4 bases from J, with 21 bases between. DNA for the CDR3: TGTGCCAGCATCCCCCGAGGAGGTTTCAACCCAGATACGCAGTATTTT. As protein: CASIPRGGFNPDTQYF.

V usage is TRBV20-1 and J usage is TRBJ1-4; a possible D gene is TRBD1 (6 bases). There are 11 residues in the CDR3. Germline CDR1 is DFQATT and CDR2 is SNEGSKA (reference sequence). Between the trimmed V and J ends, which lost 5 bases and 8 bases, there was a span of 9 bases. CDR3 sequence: CSAPDREKLFF. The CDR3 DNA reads TGCAGTGCTCCCGACAGGGAAAAACTGTTTTTT.

CDR3 amino acids: CAWSVQGDRSSYNEQFF. The CDR3 DNA is TGTGCCTGGAGTGTACAGGGAGATAGGAGCTCCTACAATGAGCAGTTCTTC. The V gene is TRBV30, the J gene TRBJ2-1; D may be TRBD1 (6 bases). V gave up 0 bases and J gave up 0 bases, with 15 bases separating them. Germline V gene sequence: CDR1 GTSNPN, CDR2 SVGIG (reference sequence). There are 17 residues in the CDR3. Full variable domain (remainder filled in from reference TRBV30 and TRBJ2-1): SQTIHQWPATLVQPVGSPLSLECTVEGTSNPNLYWYRQAAGRGLQLLFYSVGIGQISSEVPQNLSASRPQDRQFILSSKKLLLSDSGFYLCAWSVQGDRSSYNEQFFGPGTRLTVL.

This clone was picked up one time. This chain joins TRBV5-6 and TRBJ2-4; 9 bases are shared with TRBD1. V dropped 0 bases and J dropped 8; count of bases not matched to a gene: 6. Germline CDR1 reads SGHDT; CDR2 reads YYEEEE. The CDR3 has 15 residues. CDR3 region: CASSLGTGDGDIQYF. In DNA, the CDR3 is TGTGCCAGCAGCTTGGGGACAGGGGATGGGGACATTCAGTACTTC.

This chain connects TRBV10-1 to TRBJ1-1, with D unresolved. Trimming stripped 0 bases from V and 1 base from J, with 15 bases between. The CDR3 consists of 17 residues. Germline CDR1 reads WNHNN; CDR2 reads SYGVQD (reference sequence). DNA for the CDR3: TGCGCCAGCAGTGAGTCAAGAGTAACAGCCGGGAACACTGAAGCTTTCTTT. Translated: CASSESRVTAGNTEAFF.

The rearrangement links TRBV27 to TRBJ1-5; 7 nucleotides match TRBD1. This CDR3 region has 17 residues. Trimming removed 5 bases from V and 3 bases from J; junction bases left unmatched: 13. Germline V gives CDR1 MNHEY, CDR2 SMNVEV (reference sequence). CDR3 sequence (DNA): TGTGCCAGCAGTCCTCGAAAGAACAGGGGATCCAATCAGCCCCAGCATTTT. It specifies CASSPRKNRGSNQPQHF.

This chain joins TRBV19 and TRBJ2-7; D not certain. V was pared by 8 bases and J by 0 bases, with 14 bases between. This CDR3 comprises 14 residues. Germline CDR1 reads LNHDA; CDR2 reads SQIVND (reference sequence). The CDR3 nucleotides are TGTGCCAGTGCAAACAGAGCTCGCTCCTACGAGCAGTACTTC. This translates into CASANRARSYEQYF.

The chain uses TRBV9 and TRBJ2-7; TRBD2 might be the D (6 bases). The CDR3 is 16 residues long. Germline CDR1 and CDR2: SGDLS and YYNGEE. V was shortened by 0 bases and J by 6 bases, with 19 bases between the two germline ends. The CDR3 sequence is CASSVGTKAPQGEQYF. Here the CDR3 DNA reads TGTGCCAGCAGCGTAGGGACTAAGGCCCCTCAAGGCGAGCAGTACTTC.

The CDR3 coding sequence is TGTGCCAGCAGCCGGGACAAATATAGCAATCAGCCCCAGCATTTT. As protein: CASSRDKYSNQPQHF. The gene calls are TRBV2 and TRBJ1-5, with D possibly being TRBD1 (6 bases). The V end was cut by 6 bases, the J end by 0 bases, with 12 bases between. This CDR3 comprises 15 residues. Germline V lookup: CDR1 SNHLY, CDR2 FYNNEI. Filled out from reference TRBV2 and TRBJ1-5, the complete variable domain reads EPEVTQTPSHQVTQMGQEVILRCVPISNHLYFYWYRQILGQKVEFLVSFYNNEISEKSEIFDDQFSVERPDGSNFTLKIRSTKLEDSAMYFCASSRDKYSNQPQHFGDGTRLSIL.

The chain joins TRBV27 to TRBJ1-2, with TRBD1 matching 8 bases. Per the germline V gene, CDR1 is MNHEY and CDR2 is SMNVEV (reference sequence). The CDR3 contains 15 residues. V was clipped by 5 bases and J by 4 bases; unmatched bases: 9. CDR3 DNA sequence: TGTGCCAGCAGTACAAGACAGGGGATGTTCTATGGCTACACCTTC. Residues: CASSTRQGMFYGYTF.

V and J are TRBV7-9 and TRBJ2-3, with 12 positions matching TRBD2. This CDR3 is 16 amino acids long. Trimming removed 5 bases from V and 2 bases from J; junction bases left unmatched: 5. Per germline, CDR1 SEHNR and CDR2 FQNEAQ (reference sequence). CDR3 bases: TGTGCCAGCAGCATCCCTAGCGGGAGGGCCACAGATACGCAGTATTTT. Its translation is CASSIPSGRATDTQYF.

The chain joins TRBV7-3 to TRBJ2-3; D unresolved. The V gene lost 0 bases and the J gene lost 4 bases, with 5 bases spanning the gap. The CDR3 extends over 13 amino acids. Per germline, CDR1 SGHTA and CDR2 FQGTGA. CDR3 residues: CASSLTGPDTQYF. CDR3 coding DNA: TGTGCCAGCAGCTTAACGGGCCCAGATACGCAGTATTTT. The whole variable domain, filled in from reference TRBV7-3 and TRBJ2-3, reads GAGVSQTPSNKVTEKGKYVELRCDPISGHTALYWYRQSLGQGPEFLIYFQGTGAADDSGLPNDRFFAVRPEGSVSTLKIQRTERGDSAVYLCASSLTGPDTQYFGPGTRLTVL.

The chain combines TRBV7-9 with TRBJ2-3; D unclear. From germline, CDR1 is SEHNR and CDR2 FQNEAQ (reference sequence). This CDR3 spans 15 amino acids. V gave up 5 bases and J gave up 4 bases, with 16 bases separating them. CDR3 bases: TGTGCCAGCAGCCCCGACTTGGCCCCCTCAGATACGCAGTATTTT. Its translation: CASSPDLAPSDTQYF.

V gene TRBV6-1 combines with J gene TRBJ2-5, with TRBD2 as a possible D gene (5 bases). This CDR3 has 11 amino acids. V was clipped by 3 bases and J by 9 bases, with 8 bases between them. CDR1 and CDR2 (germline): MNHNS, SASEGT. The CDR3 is CASSDAGAQYF. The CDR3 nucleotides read TGTGCCAGCAGTGACGCCGGGGCCCAGTACTTC.

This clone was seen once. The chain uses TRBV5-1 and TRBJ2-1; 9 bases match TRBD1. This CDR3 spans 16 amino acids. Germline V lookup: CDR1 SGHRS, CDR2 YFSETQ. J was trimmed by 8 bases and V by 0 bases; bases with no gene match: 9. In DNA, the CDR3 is TGCGCCAGCAGCTTGGATCCGGGACAGGGTCTCCATGAGCAGTTCTTC. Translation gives CASSLDPGQGLHEQFF.

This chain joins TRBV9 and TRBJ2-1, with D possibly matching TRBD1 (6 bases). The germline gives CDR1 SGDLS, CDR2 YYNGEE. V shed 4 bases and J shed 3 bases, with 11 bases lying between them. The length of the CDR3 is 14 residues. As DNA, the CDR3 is TGTGCCAGCAGCCCCTGGACAGACTACAATGAGCAGTTCTTC. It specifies CASSPWTDYNEQFF.